These 17 T cell receptor beta chains came from one sample sequenced in a study of T-cell memory formation after mild COVID-19. TCRdb used MiXCR to reprocess the 5' RACE reads, holding one entry per CDR3 protein. The sample consists of about 430,000 distinct CDR3 sequences, about 24% of them appearing once. The specimen was PBMCs or a T cell subset sorted from them (not recorded which). These receptors were taken from an adult woman who had mild COVID-19 (a few samples of this study predate the infection). Cell type and time point are not known.

This clonotype was observed many times. The V and J genes are TRBV4-1 and TRBJ1-1; D gene uncertain. From germline, CDR1 is MGHRA and CDR2 YSYEKL. Trimming stripped 5 bases from V and 0 bases from J, with 7 bases between. The CDR3 totals 13 residues. In nucleotides, the CDR3 is TGCGCCAGCAGCTATGACATGAACACTGAAGCTTTCTTT. Translation: CASSYDMNTEAFF.

The table lists this clonotype with a few counts. V usage is TRBV20-1 and J usage is TRBJ2-7; TRBD2 aligns across 13 bases. In germline, CDR1 is DFQATT, CDR2 SNEGSKA (reference sequence). The CDR3 is made up of 20 amino acids. V lost 2 bases, J lost 5 bases, and 21 bases stayed unmatched. This CDR3 reads CSARPTSGLAGTGSSHEQYF. The CDR3 coding sequence is TGCAGTGCTAGACCTACATCGGGACTAGCGGGGACCGGTTCCTCTCACGAGCAGTACTTC.

This clonotype has a count of ten or more. The rearrangement joins TRBV12-3 or TRBV12-4 to TRBJ2-7; possibly TRBD2 for D (7 bases). The length of the CDR3 is 12 residues. V lost 4 bases and J 5 bases, leaving 9 bases between the germline ends. The CDR3 sequence: CASSWEGDEQYF. DNA for the CDR3: TGTGCCAGCAGTTGGGAGGGGGACGAGCAGTACTTC.

This clonotype showed up just a few times. The chain joins TRBV6-1 to TRBJ2-1; D unresolved. CDR1 is MNHNS, CDR2 SASEGT, per germline. The CDR3 extends over 16 amino acids. Trimming stripped 1 base from V and 0 bases from J, with 10 bases between. The CDR3 nucleotides read TGTGCCAGCAGTGAAGATACTGCAGGCTCCTACAATGAGCAGTTCTTC. Translating gives CASSEDTAGSYNEQFF.

The chain has TRBV24-1 and TRBJ2-1; 9 bases match TRBD1. Germline CDR1 and CDR2: KGHDR and SFDVKD. With 4 bases clipped from V and 6 bases from J, the junction kept 6 bases outside the gene matches. This CDR3 is built from 15 residues. The CDR3 sequence is CATSEDRGLRNEQFF. The DNA of the CDR3 is TGTGCCACCAGTGAAGACAGGGGGTTGCGCAATGAGCAGTTCTTC.

The table lists this clonotype with a few counts. In DNA form, the CDR3 reads TGTGCCAGCAGCCGACCCCCCCGCGGAGAGACCCAGTACTTC. It encodes CASSRPPRGETQYF. The rearrangement uses TRBV7-2 and TRBJ2-5; D gene ambiguous. This CDR3 has 14 residues. V was pared by 5 bases and J by 4 bases, with 14 bases between. CDR1 is SGHTA and CDR2 is FQGNSA in the germline V gene.

This clonotype was counted many times. The chain joins TRBV5-5 to TRBJ2-2; TRBD1 agrees at 8 bases. Germline loops: CDR1 SGHKS, CDR2 YYEKEE (reference sequence). The CDR3 contains 16 residues. With V trimmed by 0 bases and J by 6 bases, 7 bases remained unmatched. CDR3 residues: CASSLGQGAISGELFF. The CDR3, as DNA: TGTGCCAGCAGCTTGGGGCAGGGGGCGATCTCCGGGGAGCTGTTTTTT.

In this sample, this clonotype turned up a few times. J is TRBJ2-5 and V is TRBV2; the match to TRBD2 covers 7 bases. Germline V gene data show CDR1 as SNHLY and CDR2 as FYNNEI. The CDR3 has 17 amino acids. V lost 5 bases to trimming and J lost 4 bases; unmatched junction nucleotides: 16. The CDR3 sequence: CASSTPGLTYGGETQYF. In DNA, the CDR3 is TGTGCCAGCAGTACACCGGGACTAACGTATGGGGGAGAGACCCAGTACTTC. The full variable domain, its missing parts supplied by reference TRBV2 and TRBJ2-5, is EPEVTQTPSHQVTQMGQEVILRCVPISNHLYFYWYRQILGQKVEFLVSFYNNEISEKSEIFDDQFSVERPDGSNFTLKIRSTKLEDSAMYFCASSTPGLTYGGETQYFGPGTRLLVL.

V is TRBV7-3 and J is TRBJ1-5, with D perhaps matching TRBD1 (6 bases). The CDR3 extends over 16 amino acids. Germline CDR1 is SGHTA and CDR2 is FQGTGA. V was shortened by 5 bases and J by 2 bases, with 16 bases between the two germline ends. The chain's CDR3 is CASSPPRQACNQPQHF. As DNA, the CDR3 is TGTGCCAGCAGCCCCCCCCGACAGGCGTGCAATCAGCCCCAGCATTTT.

This clonotype was counted between two and nine times. J is TRBJ2-5 and V is TRBV12-3 or TRBV12-4; 13 bases are a match to TRBD2. The length of the CDR3 is 18 residues. V shed 6 bases and J 7 bases; nucleotides not matched to a gene: 17. The chain's CDR3 is CASSPPGLAGEPGRTQYF. CDR3 in DNA: TGTGCCAGCAGCCCCCCAGGACTAGCGGGGGAACCTGGGAGGACCCAGTACTTC.

This clonotype has more than one count but fewer than ten. The gene calls are TRBV5-4 and TRBJ2-2; D uncertain. This CDR3 is built from 14 residues. The V and J ends lost 1 base and 3 bases respectively, with 7 bases between them. Looked up from germline, CDR1 is SGHNT and CDR2 is YYREEE (reference sequence). The CDR3 loop is CASSLSSHTGELFF. In DNA, the CDR3 is TGTGCCAGCAGCTTGAGTTCCCACACCGGGGAGCTGTTTTTT.

This clonotype showed up just a few times. The gene calls are TRBV5-1 and TRBJ2-1; D is undetermined. Deletions cut 5 bases from V and 0 bases from J, with 9 bases between. Germline-derived CDR1 and CDR2 are SGHRS and YFSETQ. The CDR3 contains 14 residues. The CDR3 DNA sequence: TGCGCCAGCAGACTTCAGAGCTCCTACAATGAGCAGTTCTTC. It translates to CASRLQSSYNEQFF.

The V gene is TRBV12-3 or TRBV12-4, the J gene TRBJ1-5, with 10 bases aligning to TRBD1. CDR3 length equals 16 residues. V was pared by 4 bases and J by 6 bases, with 9 bases of the junction left unmatched. CDR3: CASSSAGTGASQPQHF. CDR3 in DNA: TGTGCCAGCAGTTCGGCCGGGACAGGGGCCAGTCAGCCCCAGCATTTT.

The V gene is TRBV7-9, the J gene TRBJ1-1, with 7 bases lining up with TRBD1. CDR3 length: 16 residues. Per germline, CDR1 SEHNR and CDR2 FQNEAQ (reference sequence). The junction had 21 bases not matched to a gene; V was cut back by 6 bases and J by 11 bases. CDR3 loop: CASRQAPRGLSSYAFF. In nucleotides, the CDR3 is TGTGCCAGCAGACAGGCCCCCAGGGGGTTATCCTCGTACGCTTTCTTT.

The chain joins TRBV4-1 to TRBJ2-1; possible D gene TRBD1, 6 bases. This CDR3 has 14 residues. The V and J ends lost 1 base and 8 bases respectively, with 12 bases between them. CDR1 is MGHRA and CDR2 is YSYEKL in the germline V gene. The CDR3 DNA reads as TGCGCCAGCAGCCAAGGGACAGTCGGGGATGAGCAGTTCTTC. Translated, it gives CASSQGTVGDEQFF.

The rearrangement uses TRBV11-3 and TRBJ2-7; TRBD1 agrees at 9 bases. There are 14 residues in the CDR3. Trimming cost V 5 bases and J 2 bases; bases outside gene matches: 4. The germline V gene encodes CDR1 SGHNT and CDR2 YENEEA. Here the CDR3 reads CASSHRDRAYEQYF. Here the CDR3 DNA reads TGTGCCAGCAGCCACCGGGACAGGGCCTACGAGCAGTACTTC.

This clonotype occurred a few times. V is TRBV5-5 and J is TRBJ2-5, with D possibly being TRBD2 (5 bases). The germline V gene encodes CDR1 SGHKS and CDR2 YYEKEE (reference sequence). The CDR3 extends over 15 amino acids. V was pared by 2 bases and J by 5 bases, with 16 bases between. CDR3 sequence reads: CASSLQLERGETQYF. The CDR3 DNA sequence: TGTGCCAGCAGCTTACAACTGGAGCGCGGGGAGACCCAGTACTTC.